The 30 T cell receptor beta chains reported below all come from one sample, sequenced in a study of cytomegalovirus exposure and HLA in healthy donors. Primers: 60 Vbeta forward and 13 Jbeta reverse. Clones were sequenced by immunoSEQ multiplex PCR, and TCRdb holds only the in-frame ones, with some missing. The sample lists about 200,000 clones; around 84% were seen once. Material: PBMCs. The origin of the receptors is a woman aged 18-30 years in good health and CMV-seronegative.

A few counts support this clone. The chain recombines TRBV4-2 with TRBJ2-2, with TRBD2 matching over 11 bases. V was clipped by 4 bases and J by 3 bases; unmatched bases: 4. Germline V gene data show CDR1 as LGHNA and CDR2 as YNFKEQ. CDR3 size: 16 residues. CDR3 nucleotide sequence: TGTGCCAGCAGCCCGGGACTAGCGGAGCACACCGGGGAGCTGTTTTTT. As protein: CASSPGLAEHTGELFF.

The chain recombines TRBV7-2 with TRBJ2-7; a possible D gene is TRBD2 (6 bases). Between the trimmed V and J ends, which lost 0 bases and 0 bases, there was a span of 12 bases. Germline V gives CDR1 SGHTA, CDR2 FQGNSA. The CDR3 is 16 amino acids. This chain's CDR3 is CASSLASSSGSYEQYF. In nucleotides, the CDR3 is TGTGCCAGCAGCTTAGCCTCGAGTAGCGGCTCCTACGAGCAGTACTTC.

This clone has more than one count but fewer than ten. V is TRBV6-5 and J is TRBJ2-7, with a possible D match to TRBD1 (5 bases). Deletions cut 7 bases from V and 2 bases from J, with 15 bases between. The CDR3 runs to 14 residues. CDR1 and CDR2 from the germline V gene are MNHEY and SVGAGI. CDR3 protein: CASTPRQGAYEQYF. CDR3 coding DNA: TGTGCCAGCACCCCGCGCCAGGGCGCCTACGAGCAGTACTTC.

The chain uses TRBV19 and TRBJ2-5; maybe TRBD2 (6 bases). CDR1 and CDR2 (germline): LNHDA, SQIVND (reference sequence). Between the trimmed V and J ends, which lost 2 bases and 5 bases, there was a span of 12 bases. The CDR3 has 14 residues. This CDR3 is CASSITGVVETQYF. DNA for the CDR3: TGTGCCAGTAGTATAACGGGGGTGGTGGAGACCCAGTACTTC.

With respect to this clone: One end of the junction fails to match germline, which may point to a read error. The CDR3 sequence is CASSLRTNTEAFF. DNA for the CDR3: TGTGCTAGCAGCTTAAGAACTAACACTGAAGCTTTCTTT. V and J are TRBV7-7 and TRBJ1-1; D uncertain. In germline, CDR1 is SSHAT, CDR2 FNYEAQ (reference sequence). The CDR3 is made up of 13 amino acids.

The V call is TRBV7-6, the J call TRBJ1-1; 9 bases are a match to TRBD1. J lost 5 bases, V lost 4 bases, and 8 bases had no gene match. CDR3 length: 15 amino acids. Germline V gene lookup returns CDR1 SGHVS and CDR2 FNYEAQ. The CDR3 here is CASSSGQGIWTEAFF. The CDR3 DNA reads TGTGCCAGCAGCTCGGGACAGGGTATATGGACTGAAGCTTTCTTT.

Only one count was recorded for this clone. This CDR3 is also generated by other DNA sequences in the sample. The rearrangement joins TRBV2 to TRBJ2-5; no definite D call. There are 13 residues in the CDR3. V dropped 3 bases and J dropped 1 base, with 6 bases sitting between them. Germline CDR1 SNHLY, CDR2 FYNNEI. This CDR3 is CASSEHSQETQYF. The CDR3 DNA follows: TGTGCCAGCAGTGAGCACAGCCAAGAGACCCAGTACTTC.

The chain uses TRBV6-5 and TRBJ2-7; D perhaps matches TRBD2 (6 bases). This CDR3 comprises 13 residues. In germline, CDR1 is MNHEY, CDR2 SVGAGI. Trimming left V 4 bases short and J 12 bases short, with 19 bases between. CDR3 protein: CASSSADPGRRYF. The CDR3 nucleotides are TGTGCCAGCAGTTCGGCTGATCCCGGGAGACGGTACTTC.

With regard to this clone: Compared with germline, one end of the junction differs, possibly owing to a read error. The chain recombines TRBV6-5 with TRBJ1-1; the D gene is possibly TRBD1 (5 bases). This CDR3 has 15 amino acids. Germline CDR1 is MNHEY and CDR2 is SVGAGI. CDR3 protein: CASSYSGGGNAEAFF. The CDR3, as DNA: TGTGCCAGCAGTTACTCAGGCGGGGGGAACGCTGAAGCTTTCTTT.

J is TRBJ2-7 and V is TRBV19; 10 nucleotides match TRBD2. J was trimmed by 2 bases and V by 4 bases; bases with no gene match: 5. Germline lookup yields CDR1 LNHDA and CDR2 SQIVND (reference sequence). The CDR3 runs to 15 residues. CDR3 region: CASSTRTSGPYEQYF. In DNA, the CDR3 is TGTGCCAGTAGTACTCGGACTAGCGGTCCCTACGAGCAGTACTTC.

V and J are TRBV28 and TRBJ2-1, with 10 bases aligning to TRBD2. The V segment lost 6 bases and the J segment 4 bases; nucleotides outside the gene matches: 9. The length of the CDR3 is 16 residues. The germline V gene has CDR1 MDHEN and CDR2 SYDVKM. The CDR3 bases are TGTGCCAGCAGCCCAACCGGGACTAGCGTATACAATGAGCAGTTCTTC. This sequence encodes CASSPTGTSVYNEQFF.

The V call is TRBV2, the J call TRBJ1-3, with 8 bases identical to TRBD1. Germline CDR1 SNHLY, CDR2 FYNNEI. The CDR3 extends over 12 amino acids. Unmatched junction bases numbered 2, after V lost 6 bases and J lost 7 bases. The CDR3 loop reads CASRDRVNTIYF. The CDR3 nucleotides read TGTGCCAGCAGGGACAGGGTTAACACCATATATTTT.

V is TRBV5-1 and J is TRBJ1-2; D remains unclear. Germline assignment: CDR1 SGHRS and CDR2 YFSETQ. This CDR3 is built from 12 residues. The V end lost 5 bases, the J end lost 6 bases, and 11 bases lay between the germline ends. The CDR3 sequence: CASSRTADGYTF. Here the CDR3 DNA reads TGCGCCAGCAGTAGGACTGCGGATGGCTACACCTTC.

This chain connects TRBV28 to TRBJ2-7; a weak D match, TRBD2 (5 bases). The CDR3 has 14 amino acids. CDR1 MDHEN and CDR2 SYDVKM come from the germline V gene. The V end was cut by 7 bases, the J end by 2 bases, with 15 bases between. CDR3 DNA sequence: TGTGCCAGCACCCGGGCAGGACTGACCTACGAGCAGTACTTC. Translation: CASTRAGLTYEQYF.

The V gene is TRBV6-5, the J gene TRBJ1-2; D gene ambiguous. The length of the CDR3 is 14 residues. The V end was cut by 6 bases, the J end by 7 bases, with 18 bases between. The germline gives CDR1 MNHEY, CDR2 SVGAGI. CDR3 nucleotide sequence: TGTGCCAGCAGGCTAACGGTAGGGAGCGCTGGCTACACCTTC. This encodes CASRLTVGSAGYTF.

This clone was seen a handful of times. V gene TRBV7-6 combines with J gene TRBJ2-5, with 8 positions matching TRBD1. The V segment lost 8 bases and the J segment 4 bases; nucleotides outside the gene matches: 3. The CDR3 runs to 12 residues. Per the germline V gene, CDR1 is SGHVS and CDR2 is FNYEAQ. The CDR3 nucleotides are TGTGCCAGCCGGACAGGGCGAGAGACCCAGTACTTC. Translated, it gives CASRTGRETQYF.

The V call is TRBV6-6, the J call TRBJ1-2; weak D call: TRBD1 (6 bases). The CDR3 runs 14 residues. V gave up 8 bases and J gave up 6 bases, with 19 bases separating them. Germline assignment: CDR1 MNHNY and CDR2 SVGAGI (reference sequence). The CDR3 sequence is CASWGGGQLHGYTF. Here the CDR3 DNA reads TGTGCCAGCTGGGGGGGCGGACAGCTCCATGGCTACACCTTC.

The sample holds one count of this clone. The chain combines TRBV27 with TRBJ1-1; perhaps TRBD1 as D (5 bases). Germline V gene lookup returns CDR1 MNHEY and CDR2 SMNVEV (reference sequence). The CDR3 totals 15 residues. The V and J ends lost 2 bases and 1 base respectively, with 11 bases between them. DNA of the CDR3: TGTGCCAGCAGTTTACTAGGGAGGGGGAACACTGAAGCTTTCTTT. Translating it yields CASSLLGRGNTEAFF.

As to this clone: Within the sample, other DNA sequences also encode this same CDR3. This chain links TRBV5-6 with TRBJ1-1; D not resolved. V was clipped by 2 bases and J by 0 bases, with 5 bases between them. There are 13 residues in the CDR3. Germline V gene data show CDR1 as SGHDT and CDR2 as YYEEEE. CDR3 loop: CASSFSVNTEAFF. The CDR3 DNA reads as TGTGCCAGCAGCTTCTCGGTGAACACTGAAGCTTTCTTT.

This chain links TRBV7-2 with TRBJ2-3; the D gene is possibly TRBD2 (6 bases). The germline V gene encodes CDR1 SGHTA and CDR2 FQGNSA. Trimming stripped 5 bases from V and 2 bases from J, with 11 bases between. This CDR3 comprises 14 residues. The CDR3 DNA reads TGTGCCAGCAGCCCATGGGGGGACACAGATACGCAGTATTTT. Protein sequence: CASSPWGDTDTQYF.

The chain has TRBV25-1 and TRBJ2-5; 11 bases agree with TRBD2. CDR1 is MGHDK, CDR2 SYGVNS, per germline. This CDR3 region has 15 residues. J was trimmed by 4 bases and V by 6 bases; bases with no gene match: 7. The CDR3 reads CASRALAGGLETQYF. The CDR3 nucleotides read TGTGCCAGCAGGGCTCTAGCGGGGGGCTTAGAGACCCAGTACTTC.

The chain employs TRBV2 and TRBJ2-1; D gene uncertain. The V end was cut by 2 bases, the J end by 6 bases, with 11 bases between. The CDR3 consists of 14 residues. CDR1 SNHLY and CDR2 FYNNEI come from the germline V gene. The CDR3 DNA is TGTGCCAGCAGTGAATTCATCACGGTCAATGAGCAGTTCTTC. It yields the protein CASSEFITVNEQFF.

CDR3 coding DNA: TGTGCCAGCAGGCAAATGGAGACAGTTAATTCACCCCTCCACTTT. Protein product: CASRQMETVNSPLHF. The chain combines TRBV5-5 with TRBJ1-6; possible D gene TRBD1, 5 bases. The V end lost 5 bases, the J end lost 6 bases, and 15 bases lay between the germline ends. The germline CDR1 and CDR2 sequences are SGHKS and YYEKEE (reference sequence). The CDR3 totals 15 residues.

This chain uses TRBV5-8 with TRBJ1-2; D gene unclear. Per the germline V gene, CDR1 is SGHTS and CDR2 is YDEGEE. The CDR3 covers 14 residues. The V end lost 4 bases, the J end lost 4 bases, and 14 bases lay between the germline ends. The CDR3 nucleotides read TGTGCCAGCAGCCTGGCTAATAATCTCTATGGCTACACCTTC. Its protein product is CASSLANNLYGYTF.

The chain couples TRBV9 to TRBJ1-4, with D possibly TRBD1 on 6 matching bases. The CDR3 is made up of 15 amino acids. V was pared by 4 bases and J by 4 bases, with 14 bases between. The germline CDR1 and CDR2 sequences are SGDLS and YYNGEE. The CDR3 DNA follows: TGTGCCAGCAGCTCCCAGACAGGTGGTAATGAAAAACTGTTTTTT. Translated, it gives CASSSQTGGNEKLFF.

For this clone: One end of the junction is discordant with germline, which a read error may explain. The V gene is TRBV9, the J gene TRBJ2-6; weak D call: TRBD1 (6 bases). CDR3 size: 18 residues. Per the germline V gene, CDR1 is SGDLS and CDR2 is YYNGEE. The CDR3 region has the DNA TGTGCCAGCAGCCCGGGCACAGGGCCGACATCTGGGGCCAACGCCCTGACTTTC. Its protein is CASSPGTGPTSGANALTF.

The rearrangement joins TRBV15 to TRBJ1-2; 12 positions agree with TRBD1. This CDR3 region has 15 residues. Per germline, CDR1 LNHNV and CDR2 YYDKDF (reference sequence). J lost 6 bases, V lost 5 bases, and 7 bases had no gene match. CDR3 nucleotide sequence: TGTGCCACCAGCGGCGGGACAGGGGGCGCTGATGGCTACACCTTC. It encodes CATSGGTGGADGYTF.

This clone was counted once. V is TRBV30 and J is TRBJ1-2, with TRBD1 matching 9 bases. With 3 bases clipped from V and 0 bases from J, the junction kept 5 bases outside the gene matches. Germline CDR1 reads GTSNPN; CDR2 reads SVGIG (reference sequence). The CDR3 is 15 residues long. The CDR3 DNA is TGTGCCTGGAGACAGGGGGCGAAAACTAACTATGGCTACACCTTC. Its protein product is CAWRQGAKTNYGYTF.

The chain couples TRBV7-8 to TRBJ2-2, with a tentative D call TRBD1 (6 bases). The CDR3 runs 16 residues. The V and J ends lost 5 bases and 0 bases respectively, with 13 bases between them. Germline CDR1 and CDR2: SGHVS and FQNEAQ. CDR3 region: CASSLSGTPNTGELFF. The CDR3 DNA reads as TGTGCCAGCAGCCTTTCCGGGACACCGAACACCGGGGAGCTGTTTTTT.

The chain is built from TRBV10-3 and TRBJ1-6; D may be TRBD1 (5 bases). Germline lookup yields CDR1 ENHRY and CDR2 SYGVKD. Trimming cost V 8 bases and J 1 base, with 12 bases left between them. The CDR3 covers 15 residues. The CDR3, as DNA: TGTGCCATCCGGCGGGGGGAGTCCTATAATTCACCCCTCCACTTT. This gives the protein CAIRRGESYNSPLHF.